The 20 T cell receptor beta chains reported below all come from one sample, sequenced in a study of T cells in Graves' hyperthyroidism and ophthalmopathy. RNA transcripts were the template for amplifying TCR beta CDR3 regions. First-round RT-PCR targeting the TCR CDR3 was performed with the HTBI primer set. TCRdb re-derived calls from the multiplex PCR reads in MiXCR, one entry per CDR3 protein. The sample has about 290,000 distinct CDR3 sequences, about 15% seen once; the top ten hold around 33%. The sample consisted of blood. These receptors all stem from a man aged 25-45 years with Graves' hyperthyroidism.

This clonotype was recorded many times. This rearrangement joins TRBV28 to TRBJ1-5; D uncertain. CDR1 is MDHEN and CDR2 is SYDVKM in the germline V gene. CDR3 length: 13 amino acids. The V end lost 6 bases, the J end lost 5 bases, and 11 bases lay between the germline ends. CDR3 in DNA: TGTGCCAGCAGCCAAGAAATAGATCAGCCCCAGCATTTT. Translation: CASSQEIDQPQHF.

This clonotype was counted many times. V usage is TRBV5-6 and J usage is TRBJ1-6, with D possibly TRBD1 on 5 matching bases. V lost 1 base to trimming and J lost 5 bases, with 7 bases between them. The CDR3 runs to 14 residues. Germline CDR1 is SGHDT and CDR2 is YYEEEE. CDR3: CASSLRTNNSPLHF. For the CDR3, the DNA is TGTGCCAGCAGCTTGCGGACAAATAATTCACCCCTCCACTTT.

This clonotype has a count of ten or more. The rearrangement uses TRBV7-8 and TRBJ2-1, with 15 bases that match TRBD2. Per germline, CDR1 SGHVS and CDR2 FQNEAQ. CDR3 length equals 19 residues. The V segment lost 3 bases and the J segment 0 bases; nucleotides outside the gene matches: 6. The CDR3: CASSFPGLAGGTSYNEQFF. For the CDR3, the DNA is TGTGCCAGCAGCTTTCCGGGACTAGCGGGAGGTACCTCCTACAATGAGCAGTTCTTC.

This chain uses TRBV19 with TRBJ2-5; the match to TRBD2 covers 7 bases. CDR1 is LNHDA and CDR2 is SQIVND in the germline V gene (reference sequence). The CDR3 has 15 amino acids. Germline trimming cut 3 bases from V and 3 bases from J; bases unmatched to any gene: 7. The DNA for the CDR3 is TGTGCCAGTAGTATGCCGGGGGGACTGAAAGAGACCCAGTACTTC. Its protein product is CASSMPGGLKETQYF.

This clonotype was counted many times. The V and J genes are TRBV5-8 and TRBJ2-1; TRBD1 aligns across 7 bases. The CDR3 covers 14 residues. The germline gives CDR1 SGHTS, CDR2 YDEGEE. Unmatched junction bases numbered 5, after V lost 4 bases and J lost 4 bases. CDR3 amino acids: CASSPGQAYNEQFF. The CDR3 DNA is TGTGCCAGCAGCCCTGGACAGGCTTACAATGAGCAGTTCTTC.

This clonotype was counted many times. The CDR3 DNA sequence: TGCGCCAGCAGCGAGCGTTTGGACGTTACGCAGTATTTT. Its translation is CASSERLDVTQYF. The V gene is TRBV5-1, the J gene TRBJ2-3; no clear D. Germline loops: CDR1 SGHRS, CDR2 YFSETQ. V dropped 4 bases and J dropped 8 bases, with 14 bases sitting between them. The CDR3 has 13 residues.

This clonotype was seen only a few times. The J gene is TRBJ1-6, the V gene TRBV6-5; D is undetermined. V shed 0 bases and J shed 10 bases, with 19 bases lying between them. This CDR3 has 17 residues. Germline CDR1 and CDR2: MNHEY and SVGAGI. The CDR3 protein is CASSYSPPRGLGSPLHF. The CDR3, as DNA: TGTGCCAGCAGTTACTCCCCACCTAGAGGCTTGGGGTCACCCCTCCACTTT.

The sample holds a few counts of this clonotype. The chain uses TRBV29-1 and TRBJ2-1, with 12 bases aligning to TRBD2. J gave up 4 bases and V 6 bases, and 7 bases lay outside the gene matches. Looked up from germline, CDR1 is SQVTM and CDR2 is ANQGSEA. CDR3 length: 15 residues. In DNA form, the CDR3 reads TGCAGCGTCAGGAACCTAGCGGGAGGGTACAATGAGCAGTTCTTC. It translates to CSVRNLAGGYNEQFF.

This clonotype showed up many times. The chain uses TRBV7-9 and TRBJ2-5, with a tentative D call TRBD2 (7 bases). V lost 5 bases and J 4 bases, leaving 17 bases between the germline ends. CDR1 is SEHNR, CDR2 FQNEAQ, per germline (reference sequence). The CDR3 has 15 amino acids. CDR3 residues: CASSLNGGARETQYF. For the CDR3, the DNA is TGTGCCAGCAGCCTAAATGGGGGGGCGAGAGAGACCCAGTACTTC.

The gene calls are TRBV9 and TRBJ2-7; the D gene is possibly TRBD1 (5 bases). This CDR3 has 13 amino acids. CDR1 and CDR2 from the germline V gene are SGDLS and YYNGEE. Trimming pared 0 bases from V and 7 bases from J, leaving 11 bases between. The CDR3 loop reads CASSVVGAGEQYF. The CDR3 DNA reads TGTGCCAGCAGCGTAGTTGGGGCAGGGGAGCAGTACTTC.

In its sample, this clonotype was seen a few times. J is TRBJ2-3 and V is TRBV18, with D perhaps TRBD2 (5 bases). Between the trimmed V and J ends, which lost 3 bases and 4 bases, there was a span of 14 bases. The CDR3 sequence is 15 residues long. Germline lookup yields CDR1 KGHSH and CDR2 LQKENI. DNA for the CDR3: TGTGCCAGCTCACCGAGCTCTAGCTTGCCAGATACGCAGTATTTT. Protein sequence: CASSPSSSLPDTQYF.

The sample holds a few counts of this clonotype. The V and J genes are TRBV2 and TRBJ2-1; 8 nucleotides match TRBD2. Germline V lookup: CDR1 SNHLY, CDR2 FYNNEI. This CDR3 comprises 13 residues. Unmatched junction bases numbered 10, after V lost 8 bases and J lost 10 bases. The CDR3 loop reads CASGGRTFGEQFF. CDR3 bases: TGTGCCAGCGGCGGGAGGACTTTCGGGGAGCAGTTCTTC. Complete variable domain (other parts from reference TRBV2 and TRBJ2-1): EPEVTQTPSHQVTQMGQEVILRCVPISNHLYFYWYRQILGQKVEFLVSFYNNEISEKSEIFDDQFSVERPDGSNFTLKIRSTKLEDSAMYFCASGGRTFGEQFFGPGTRLTVL.

This clonotype came up many times. The chain uses TRBV11-2 and TRBJ2-1, with D tentatively TRBD1 (6 bases). This CDR3 contains 15 residues. Germline V gives CDR1 SGHAT, CDR2 FQNNGV. Trimming stripped 1 base from V and 2 bases from J, with 9 bases between. The CDR3 DNA follows: TGTGCCAGCAGCTTAGGGACAGAGCCCTACAATGAGCAGTTCTTC. Translation: CASSLGTEPYNEQFF.

The DNA of the CDR3 is TGTGCCAGCAGCTTCTCCAGGACGAGCTCCTACAATGAGCAGTTCTTC. Translating gives CASSFSRTSSYNEQFF. The chain has TRBV7-8 and TRBJ2-1, with D hard to call. CDR1 and CDR2 (germline): SGHVS, FQNEAQ. Between the trimmed V and J ends, which lost 3 bases and 0 bases, there was a span of 12 bases. The length of the CDR3 is 16 residues. Together with reference TRBV7-8 and TRBJ2-1, the CDR3 gives the full variable domain: GAGVSQSPRYKVAKRGQDVALRCDPISGHVSLFWYQQALGQGPEFLTYFQNEAQLDKSGLPSDRFFAERPEGSVSTLKIQRTQQEDSAVYLCASSFSRTSSYNEQFFGPGTRLTVL.

This clonotype appeared many times. The J gene is TRBJ2-3, the V gene TRBV5-1; D perhaps matches TRBD2 (7 bases). Germline CDR1 and CDR2: SGHRS and YFSETQ. The CDR3 has 14 residues. Trimming removed 7 bases from V and 6 bases from J, with 18 bases in between. The CDR3 reads CASGGALGADTQYF. As DNA, the CDR3 is TGCGCCAGCGGGGGGGCCCTTGGGGCGGATACGCAGTATTTT.

This clonotype was detected ten times or more. V usage is TRBV20-1 and J usage is TRBJ2-1; D unresolved. V lost 3 bases, J lost 5 bases, and 8 bases lay in between. The CDR3 has 12 amino acids. The V gene's germline CDR1 is DFQATT and CDR2 SNEGSKA (reference sequence). CDR3 bases: TGCAGTGCTAGTACAGCGAACAATGAGCAGTTCTTC. Translated: CSASTANNEQFF.

The sample holds many counts of this clonotype. This rearrangement joins TRBV7-9 to TRBJ1-5; D call uncertain. This CDR3 spans 16 amino acids. CDR1 and CDR2 from the germline V gene are SEHNR and FQNEAQ (reference sequence). The germline V and J ends were trimmed by 0 bases and 0 bases, with 9 bases remaining between them. The CDR3 nucleotides are TGTGCCAGCAGCTTAGCAGGCGGCCGTAGCAATCAGCCCCAGCATTTT. It specifies CASSLAGGRSNQPQHF.

In this sample, this clonotype turned up once. Being one base from a much bigger clone, this may be a read error. This chain connects TRBV11-3 to TRBJ1-1; 8 bases fit TRBD1. V lost 8 bases to trimming and J lost 13 bases; unmatched junction nucleotides: 9. CDR3 length: 11 residues. Germline CDR1 and CDR2: SGHNT and YENEEA. In DNA form, the CDR3 reads TGTGCCAGCGGGGGCAGGGGGCCGGGTTTCTTT. It translates to CASGGRGPGFF.

This clonotype was seen many times. The chain carries TRBV3-1 and TRBJ1-4; TRBD1 agrees at 7 bases. Trimming at V came to 6 bases and at J to 5 bases, leaving 6 bases not matched to a gene. This CDR3 is 14 amino acids long. Per germline, CDR1 LGHDT and CDR2 YNNKEL (reference sequence). CDR3 coding DNA: TGTGCCAGCAGTCGGGGGACAGCCAATGAAAAACTGTTTTTT. It specifies CASSRGTANEKLFF.

Many counts were recorded for this clonotype. The chain is built from TRBV7-9 and TRBJ2-1; D is unresolved. Trimming removed 4 bases from V and 6 bases from J, with 7 bases in between. CDR1 SEHNR and CDR2 FQNEAQ come from the germline V gene (reference sequence). This CDR3 is 12 amino acids long. In DNA form, the CDR3 reads TGTGCCAGCAGCTGGGTTCTCAATGAGCAGTTCTTC. Translating gives CASSWVLNEQFF.